These T cell receptor beta chains were read from a single sample in a study of CD8+ T cells in alopecia areata. TCRdb's table, derived via immunoSEQ multiplex PCR, lists solely in-frame clones and lacks some. The sample includes 130,000 to 150,000 clones, roughly 82% seen only once; the top ten take 20% to 30%. This specimen was CD8+ T cells sorted from blood, taken at week 4, from a patient treated with tofacitinib. The receptors here all came from a human donor with alopecia areata. CDR3s include the opening cysteine and the closing phenylalanine or tryptophan. D genes are given only for firm matches. For some rows the clone size is stated as once, few or many, or as a class when expanded; others skip it.

>NA|TRBV27|TRBJ1-1|NA
CASSPGGNTEAFF
TGTGCCAGCAGTCCCGGAGGGAACACTGAAGCTTTCTTT
>NA|TRBV2|TRBJ1-2|NA
CASSEGLGGYYGYTF
TGTGCCAGCAGTGAAGGACTGGGGGGGTACTATGGCTACACCTTC
>NA|TRBV9|TRBJ2-3|NA
CASSPLADSTDTQYF
TGTGCCAGTAGTCCTTTAGCGGATAGCACAGATACGCAGTATTTT
>NA|TRBV30|TRBJ2-7|few
CAWSPPFRESSYEQYF
TGTGCCTGGAGTCCCCCGTTCCGGGAGAGCTCCTACGAGCAGTACTTC
>NA|TRBV27|TRBJ2-2|NA
CASSPANTGELFF
TGTGCCAGCAGTCCAGCGAACACCGGGGAGCTGTTTTTT
>NA|TRBV29-1|TRBJ2-1|NA
CSVEEGRVGEQFF
TGCAGCGTTGAAGAAGGCAGGGTCGGTGAGCAGTTCTTC
>NA|TRBV19|TRBJ1-1|few
CASTAGGNTEAFF
TGTGCCAGTACGGCCGGGGGCAACACTGAAGCTTTCTTT
>NA|TRBV25-1|TRBJ2-1|NA
CASSVGIGSYNEQFF
TGTGCCAGCAGCGTGGGTATTGGGTCCTACAATGAGCAGTTCTTC
>TRBD1|TRBV27|TRBJ2-1|NA
CASSSGSGQGRYNEQFF
TGTGCCAGCAGTTCCGGTTCGGGACAGGGTCGCTACAATGAGCAGTTCTTC
>NA|TRBV6-5|TRBJ2-7|once
CASSYGGVNEQYF
TGTGCCAGCAGTTACGGTGGGGTAAACGAGCAGTACTTC
>TRBD2|TRBV30|TRBJ2-1|NA
CAWSGTSGGYNEQFF
TGTGCCTGGAGCGGGACTAGCGGGGGTTACAATGAGCAGTTCTTC
>TRBD2|TRBV9|TRBJ2-3|NA
CASSVEGLAGTDTQYF
TGTGCCAGCAGCGTAGAAGGACTAGCGGGGACAGATACGCAGTATTTT
>NA|TRBV4-1|TRBJ2-2|NA
CASSPFSGELFF
TGCGCCAGCAGCCCGTTTTCCGGGGAGCTGTTTTTT
>NA|TRBV11-3|TRBJ2-7|NA
CASSPPTWEGSYEQYF
TGTGCCAGCAGCCCACCCACATGGGAAGGCTCCTACGAGCAGTACTTC
>NA|TRBV15|TRBJ2-5|NA
CATSRDRLSQETQYF
TGTGCCACCAGCAGAGATCGGTTGAGCCAAGAGACCCAGTACTTC
>TRBD1|TRBV27|TRBJ2-7|once
CASRLGGSSPYEQYF
TGTGCCAGCAGACTAGGGGGCTCCAGCCCCTACGAGCAGTACTTC
>NA|TRBV14|TRBJ1-1|NA
CASSPYRLNTEAFF
TGTGCCAGCAGCCCTTACAGATTGAACACTGAAGCTTTCTTT
>NA|TRBV5-6|TRBJ1-1|NA
CASRPHPPDSWCQAFF
TGTGCCAGCAGACCGCACCCTCCCGACAGCTGGTGTCAAGCTTTCTTT
>TRBD2|TRBV29-1|TRBJ2-1|few
CSVIAGVSYNEQFF
TGCAGCGTCATAGCGGGGGTGTCCTACAATGAGCAGTTCTTC
>TRBD1|TRBV2|TRBJ2-7|NA
CASTMGQGTREQYF
TGTGCCAGCACTATGGGACAGGGAACGCGCGAGCAGTACTTC
>TRBD1|TRBV15|TRBJ1-3|NA
CATSRDRSGTGAGNTIYF
TGTGCCACCAGCAGAGATCGATCCGGGACAGGTGCTGGAAACACCATATATTTT
>NA|TRBV25-1|TRBJ2-5|NA
CASSEYMTAQETQYF
TGTGCCAGCAGTGAATATATGACAGCTCAAGAGACCCAGTACTTC
>NA|TRBV7-9|TRBJ1-1|NA
CASSPTGQKNTEAFF
TGTGCCAGCAGCCCAACAGGTCAGAAGAACACTGAAGCTTTCTTT
>TRBD1|TRBV7-9|TRBJ2-5|NA
CASSLFGQGVYQETQYF
TGTGCCAGCAGCTTATTCGGACAGGGCGTGTACCAAGAGACCCAATACTTC
>NA|TRBV13|TRBJ2-1|NA
CASTLASLRNEQFF
TGTGCCAGCACCCTAGCTTCATTACGCAATGAGCAGTTCTTC
>NA|TRBV7-6|TRBJ1-1|NA
CASSARGENTEAFF
TGTGCCAGCAGCGCCAGGGGCGAGAACACTGAAGCTTTCTTT
>TRBD2|TRBV7-6|TRBJ2-7|NA
CASSPEPGLANYEQYF
TGTGCCAGCAGTCCCGAACCGGGACTAGCGAACTACGAGCAGTACTTC
>NA|TRBV21-1|TRBJ2-2|NA
CASGVTGELFF
TGTGCCAGCGGTGTCACCGGGGAGCTGTTTTTT
>TRBD1|TRBV29-1|TRBJ2-7|NA
CSVLRGQGGGYEQYF
TGCAGCGTCCTCAGGGGGCAGGGAGGCGGCTACGAGCAGTACTTC
>TRBD1|TRBV29-1|TRBJ1-2|NA
CSTRTGMSGYTF
TGCAGCACGAGGACAGGGATGAGTGGCTACACCTTC
>NA|TRBV7-9|TRBJ2-4|NA
CASSLTGTWGAKNIQYF
TGTGCCAGCAGCTTAACCGGGACGTGGGGAGCCAAAAACATTCAGTACTTC
>NA|TRBV29-1|TRBJ1-2|NA
CSVVWAIGSRDGYTF
TGCAGCGTTGTTTGGGCGATAGGATCTAGGGATGGCTACACCTTC
>NA|TRBV7-9|TRBJ2-2|NA
CASSFETGELFF
TGTGCCAGCAGCTTTGAAACCGGGGAGCTGTTTTTT
>TRBD2|TRBV7-2|TRBJ2-1|NA
CASSPGTSGGAPHNEQFF
TGTGCCAGCAGCCCGGGGACTAGCGGGGGGGCCCCCCACAATGAGCAGTTCTTC
>TRBD2|TRBV7-6|TRBJ2-1|once
CASSPFSGGAYNEQFF
TGTGCCAGCAGCCCTTTTAGCGGGGGGGCATACAATGAGCAGTTCTTC
>NA|TRBV7-9|TRBJ2-1|NA
CASLAKGYNEQFF
TGTGCCAGCCTAGCTAAGGGTTACAATGAGCAGTTCTTC
>NA|TRBV13|TRBJ2-5|once
CASSTDRYKETQYF
TGTGCCAGCAGCACCGACAGGTACAAAGAGACCCAGTACTTC
>NA|TRBV6-5|TRBJ2-5|NA
CANTNSPDKAETQYF
TGTGCCAACACGAATTCACCGGACAAAGCAGAGACCCAGTACTTC
>NA|TRBV30|TRBJ1-3|NA
CAWSENSGNTIYF
TGTGCCTGGAGTGAGAACTCTGGAAACACCATATATTTT
>NA|TRBV6-6|TRBJ2-4|NA
CASSYSANPRDIQYF
TGTGCCAGCAGTTACTCAGCGAACCCTAGGGACATTCAGTACTTC
>TRBD1|TRBV7-9|TRBJ1-2|NA
CASSPDPGQGIFGYTF
TGTGCCAGCAGCCCCGATCCGGGACAGGGGATCTTCGGCTACACCTTC
>NA|TRBV19|TRBJ2-1|NA
CASSIAVGNEQFF
TGTGCCAGTAGTATAGCGGTAGGTAATGAGCAGTTCTTC
>TRBD1|TRBV18|TRBJ2-7|NA
CASSPMDRATYEQYF
TGTGCCAGCTCACCGATGGACAGGGCAACCTACGAGCAGTACTTC
>TRBD1|TRBV5-1|TRBJ2-1|NA
CASSLATGGLYNEQFF
TGCGCCAGCAGCTTGGCGACAGGGGGTCTCTACAATGAGCAGTTCTTC
>TRBD1|TRBV5-1|TRBJ1-2|NA
CASSLTGVGYTF
TGCGCCAGCAGCTTGACAGGGGTCGGCTACACCTTC
>TRBD2|TRBV9|TRBJ2-3|NA
CASSASGETDTQYF
TGTGCCAGCAGCGCTAGCGGGGAAACAGATACGCAGTATTTT
>TRBD2|TRBV27|TRBJ2-1|NA
CASSLSSGGYPRYNEQFF
TGTGCCAGCAGTCTAAGTAGCGGGGGGTACCCCCGTTACAATGAGCAGTTCTTC
>NA|TRBV27|TRBJ1-2|NA
CASSLGRADGYTF
TGTGCCAGCAGTTTGGGCAGGGCGGATGGCTACACCTTC
>NA|TRBV11-2|TRBJ2-7|NA
CASSLVNTGQYEQYF
TGTGCCAGCAGCTTAGTCAATACAGGGCAGTACGAGCAGTACTTC
>NA|TRBV14|TRBJ2-7|NA
CASSLRDSYEQYF
TGTGCCAGCAGCCTGCGGGACAGCTACGAGCAGTACTTC
>NA|TRBV4-2|TRBJ2-7|NA
CASSQEGKGFSYEQYF
TGTGCCAGCAGCCAAGAGGGTAAGGGGTTCTCCTACGAGCAGTACTTC